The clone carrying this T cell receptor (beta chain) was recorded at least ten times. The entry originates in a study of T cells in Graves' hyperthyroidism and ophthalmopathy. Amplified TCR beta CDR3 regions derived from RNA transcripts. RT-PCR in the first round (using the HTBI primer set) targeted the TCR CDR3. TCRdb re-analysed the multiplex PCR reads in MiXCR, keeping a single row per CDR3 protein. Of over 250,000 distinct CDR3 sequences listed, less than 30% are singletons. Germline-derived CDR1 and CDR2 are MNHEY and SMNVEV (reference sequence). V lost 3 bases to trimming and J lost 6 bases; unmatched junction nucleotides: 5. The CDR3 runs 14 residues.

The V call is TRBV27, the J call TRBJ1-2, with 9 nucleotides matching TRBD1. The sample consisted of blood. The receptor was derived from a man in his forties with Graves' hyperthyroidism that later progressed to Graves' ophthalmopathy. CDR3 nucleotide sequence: TGTGCCAGCAGTTTTGACAGGGGGACCGATGGCTACACCTTC. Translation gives CASSFDRGTDGYTF.